This T cell receptor beta chain appears in the sequencing data of a study of blood T cell repertoires in COVID-19. Sequenced by immunoSEQ multiplex PCR; TCRdb stores in-frame clones only, minus some. The sample includes 100,000 or so clones, 88% of them seen just once. Germline-derived CDR1 and CDR2 are SNHLY and FYNNEI. Trimming shortened V by 4 bases and J by 4 bases, and 10 bases separated the two germline ends. The length of the CDR3 is 14 residues. The specimen sequenced was peripheral blood. The receptor was derived from a woman aged 55 to 70 with acute or convalescent COVID-19. The chain recombines TRBV2 with TRBJ2-2, with D perhaps TRBD1 (5 bases). This CDR3 is CASSVLQGTGELFF. The CDR3 nucleotides read TGTGCCAGCAGTGTCCTCCAGGGCACCGGGGAGCTGTTTTTT.